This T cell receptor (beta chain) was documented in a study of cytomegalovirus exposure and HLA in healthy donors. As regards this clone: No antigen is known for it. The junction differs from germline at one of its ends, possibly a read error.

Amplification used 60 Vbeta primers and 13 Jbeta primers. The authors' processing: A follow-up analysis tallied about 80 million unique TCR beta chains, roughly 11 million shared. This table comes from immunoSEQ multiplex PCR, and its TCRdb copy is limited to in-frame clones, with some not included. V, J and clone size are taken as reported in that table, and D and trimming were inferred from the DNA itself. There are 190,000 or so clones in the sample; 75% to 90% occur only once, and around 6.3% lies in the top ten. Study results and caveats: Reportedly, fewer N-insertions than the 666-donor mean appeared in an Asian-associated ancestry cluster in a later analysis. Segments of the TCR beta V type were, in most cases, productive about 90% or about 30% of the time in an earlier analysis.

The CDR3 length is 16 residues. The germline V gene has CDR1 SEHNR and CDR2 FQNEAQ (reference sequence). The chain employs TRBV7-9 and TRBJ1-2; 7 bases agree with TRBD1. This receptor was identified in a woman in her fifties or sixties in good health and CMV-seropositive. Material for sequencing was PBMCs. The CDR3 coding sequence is TGTTCCAGCAGCCCCTGGACAGGAACTTCCAACTATGGCTACACCTTC. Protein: CSSSPWTGTSNYGYTF.